The rows below give T cell receptor beta chains drawn from one sample of a study of T cell responses to AZD1222 COVID-19 vaccine. Only in-frame clones appear in the TCRdb table, and some are missing; sequencing was by immunoSEQ multiplex PCR. The table lists about 120,000 clones, approximately 93% of them singletons. Sequenced here: peripheral blood, sampled on day 0 of AZD1222 vaccination. The receptors derive from an adult in good health. CDR3s include the opening cysteine and the closing phenylalanine or tryptophan. Each record gives: D gene, V gene, J gene, clone size, CDR3 protein, CDR3 DNA. The D gene is left open where the match is weak. Clone size, where shown, is once, few, many, or a class for clones that have expanded.

>TRBD1|TRBV9|TRBJ1-4|.
CASSVSTGPEKLFF
TGTGCCAGCAGCGTATCGACAGGGCCTGAAAAACTGTTTTTT
>.|TRBV28|TRBJ2-1|.
CASTMWTKRDNEQFF
TGTGCCAGCACCATGTGGACTAAGCGGGACAATGAGCAGTTCTTC
>.|TRBV6-4|TRBJ2-1|once
CASSDSGQGYNEQFF
TGTGCCAGCAGTGACTCGGGGCAGGGGTACAATGAGCAGTTCTTC
>TRBD1|TRBV28|TRBJ1-1|.
CASSTNPGQANTEAFF
TGTGCCAGCAGCACAAATCCGGGACAGGCGAACACTGAAGCTTTCTTT
>.|TRBV5-6|TRBJ2-3|.
CASSPPTIDTQYF
TGTGCCAGCAGCCCCCCGACTATAGATACGCAGTATTTT
>.|TRBV5-1|TRBJ1-2|once
CASYGQPYGYTF
TGCGCCTCTTACGGACAGCCCTATGGCTACACCTTC
>TRBD2|TRBV18|TRBJ2-3|.
CASSSGTSGTDTQYF
TGTGCCAGCTCGTCGGGGACTAGCGGCACAGATACGCAGTATTTT
>.|TRBV29-1|TRBJ1-1|.
CSVEGFMGTEAFF
TGCAGCGTTGAAGGCTTTATGGGGACTGAAGCTTTCTTT
>.|TRBV28|TRBJ1-5|.
CASSSRAGQSNQPQHF
TGTGCCAGCAGTTCAAGAGCCGGACAGTCCAATCAGCCCCAGCATTTT
>.|TRBV6-1|TRBJ2-7|few
CASSEGLATYEQYF
TGTGCCAGCAGTGAAGGGCTAGCGACCTACGAGCAGTACTTC
>.|TRBV30|TRBJ1-1|.
CAWSERRGPMNTEAFF
TGTGCCTGGAGTGAGCGAAGGGGACCCATGAACACTGAAGCTTTCTTT
>.|TRBV27|TRBJ2-7|once
CASSWGPYEQYF
TGTGCCAGCAGTTGGGGTCCCTACGAGCAGTACTTC
>.|TRBV27|TRBJ1-1|.
CASSLSLGQRNTEAFF
TGTGCCAGCAGTTTATCGTTAGGACAGAGGAACACTGAAGCTTTCTTT
>.|TRBV4-1|TRBJ2-7|.
CASSQLRSSYEQYF
TGCGCCAGCAGCCAACTAAGGAGCTCCTACGAGCAGTACTTC
>TRBD2|TRBV28|TRBJ2-7|.
CASRGGGTYEQYF
TGTGCCAGTCGGGGGGGAGGGACCTACGAGCAGTACTTC
>TRBD1|TRBV3-1/TRBV3-2|TRBJ1-1|once
CASSHPKTGITEAFF
TGTGCCAGCAGCCACCCAAAGACAGGGATCACTGAAGCTTTCTTT
>.|TRBV14|TRBJ1-2|.
CASSQTGYGYTF
TGTGCCAGCAGCCAAACGGGCTATGGCTACACCTTC
>.|TRBV10-3|TRBJ1-1|.
CAISPQGTEAFF
TGTGCCATCAGCCCTCAGGGCACTGAAGCTTTCTTT
>TRBD2|TRBV5-4|TRBJ2-1|.
CASSLRLAWNEQFF
TGTGCCAGCAGCTTGCGACTAGCGTGGAATGAGCAGTTCTTC
>TRBD1|TRBV27|TRBJ1-5|.
CASRRRQGARGNQPQHF
TGTGCCAGCAGGAGGAGACAGGGGGCGCGAGGCAATCAGCCCCAGCATTTT